The entry that follows covers one T cell receptor (beta chain) sequence. The antigen is unknown. This record comes from a study of beta chain features in type 1 diabetes. The germline gives CDR1 SQVTM, CDR2 ANQGSEA. Trimming took 7 bases from V and 3 from J, leaving 12 bases between them. The CDR3 runs to 13 residues. General study results and limits: In every one of the four CD4+ subsets, TCRB CDR3s were moderately but significantly shorter in Type 1 diabetes patients. Type 1 diabetes patients had fewer VDJ junction insertions and more deletions. Researchers could not determine here whether HLA type influences TCRB rearrangement. The study found that naive, central memory and Treg TCRB repertoires appeared more similar in patients than in healthy donors.

Since all of the isolated RNA was reverse transcribed, expressed TCRB transcripts were what got sequenced. Stem cell-like memory T cell samples averaged about 1 million reads. Produced via immunoSEQ multiplex PCR; TCRdb's table is partial and in-frame only. The table shows 20,000 to 25,000 clones, with under 75% occurring only once. The J gene is TRBJ1-4, the V gene TRBV29-1; D perhaps matches TRBD1 (5 bases). The sample taken for sequencing was stem cell memory CD4+ T cells from blood. The receptor's source is a man between 18 and 29 years old with type 1 diabetes. CDR3 loop: CSGKGRANEKLFF. The CDR3 DNA follows: TGCAGCGGGAAGGGGAGGGCTAATGAAAAACTGTTTTTT.